A selection of T cell receptor beta chains follows, all from one sample in a study of T cell repertoires in cytomegalovirus infection. These receptors are not linked to any known antigen. TCRdb called the reads again in MiXCR, with one record for every CDR3 protein. This sample has about 340,000 distinct CDR3 sequences, with 25% to 30% found just once. The specimen comprised cultured PBMCs, sampled from culture after CMV antigen stimulation. The receptors shown here come from a human donor in good health (CMV status not recorded). Some clones in this sample may be carry-over from other donors' samples. The CDR3 runs from the conserved cysteine through the conserved F or W. D genes are given only for firm matches. The size of a clone is reported for some rows only, either as once, few or many, or as a class for expanded clones.

j_call	clone_size	v_call	d_call	cdr3_nt	cdr3_aa
TRBJ1-6	many	TRBV7-9	TRBD1	TGTGCCAGCAGCCCCGACAGGGGAAACCTCCACTTT	CASSPDRGNLHF
TRBJ2-1	many	TRBV20-1	NA	TGCAGTGCTAGAGATCGTACGGATGAGCAGTTCTTC	CSARDRTDEQFF
TRBJ2-7	few	TRBV18	TRBD1	TGTGCCAGCTCGCAGATCGGGACAGGTTCCTACGAGCAGTACTTC	CASSQIGTGSYEQYF
TRBJ1-2	few	TRBV7-6	TRBD1	TGTGCCAGCAGCCGCCTTGGACAGGGCGATGGCTACACCTTC	CASSRLGQGDGYTF
TRBJ2-4	NA	TRBV20-1	NA	TGCAGTGCCCGGACGACTGGTAACATTCAGTACTTC	CSARTTGNIQYF
TRBJ2-7	NA	TRBV6-6	NA	TGTGCCAGCTCGATCACGGGGGTGAGCTCCTACGAGCAGTACTTC	CASSITGVSSYEQYF
TRBJ2-3	few	TRBV4-2	TRBD2	TGTGCCAGCAGCCTCGGACTAGCGGGAGGTCCCCAGGATACGCAGTATTTT	CASSLGLAGGPQDTQYF
TRBJ1-1	many	TRBV7-9	NA	TGTGCCAGCACCCCCCAGTCAGCCTTAAACACTGAAGCTTTCTTT	CASTPQSALNTEAFF
TRBJ2-2	few	TRBV5-5	NA	TGTGCCAGCAGCTTGGAGTGGACCGGGGAGCTGTTTTTT	CASSLEWTGELFF
TRBJ2-1	many	TRBV7-2	NA	TGTGCCAGCAGCACCCAACGAGGCAATGAGCAGTTCTTC	CASSTQRGNEQFF
TRBJ2-7	NA	TRBV28	TRBD1	TGTGCCAGCAGTTTATATAGGGACAGGGGGCCCCACGAGCAGTACTTC	CASSLYRDRGPHEQYF
TRBJ2-1	NA	TRBV10-3	NA	TGTGCCATCAGTGAGTCGGGAGTCTACAATGAGCAGTTCTTC	CAISESGVYNEQFF
TRBJ2-7	NA	TRBV5-4	TRBD1	TGTGCCAGCAGCTGGGGGGTCGGGGACAGGGAGTACGAGCAGTACTTC	CASSWGVGDREYEQYF
TRBJ1-1	NA	TRBV6-5	NA	TGTGCCAGCAGTTACTCGCCTAGGACAGCCCGAAAGGAAGCTTTCTTT	CASSYSPRTARKEAFF
TRBJ1-2	few	TRBV12-3/TRBV12-4	NA	TGTGCCAGCATCACAGGGTATGGCTACACCTTC	CASITGYGYTF
TRBJ2-7	NA	TRBV29-1	NA	TGCAGCGTTGAAGGAAGTTCCTACGAGCAGTACTTC	CSVEGSSYEQYF
TRBJ1-2	few	TRBV12-5	TRBD1	TGTGCTAGTGGTTTGGCAACAGGGGATCGTGGCTACACCTTC	CASGLATGDRGYTF
TRBJ1-1	many	TRBV7-9	NA	TGTGCCAGCAGCGATATATACAGGGACACTGAAGCTTTCTTT	CASSDIYRDTEAFF
TRBJ2-7	NA	TRBV7-9	NA	TGTGCCAGTTCGGGGCAGGGAAGGATCTACGAGCAGTACTTC	CASSGQGRIYEQYF
TRBJ1-4	NA	TRBV27	NA	TGTGCCAGCACTCCCGATGTGGATACAACTAATGAAAAACTGTTTTTT	CASTPDVDTTNEKLFF
TRBJ1-1	NA	TRBV11-2	TRBD1	TGTGCCAGCAGACCAGGACAGGGAAGGGCTGAAGCTTTCTTT	CASRPGQGRAEAFF
TRBJ2-3	NA	TRBV7-4	NA	TGTGCCAGCAGCTTAAAGGCGATGGGGCTAGGGGCAGATACGCAGTATTTT	CASSLKAMGLGADTQYF
TRBJ2-3	NA	TRBV5-4	TRBD1	TGTGCCAGCAGCCTTGCGCTAGGACAGGGGGCTACAGATACGCAGTATTTT	CASSLALGQGATDTQYF
TRBJ1-2	NA	TRBV28	TRBD1	TGTGCCAGCAGTTTATCTAGGGGGCTTCACTATGGCTACACCTTC	CASSLSRGLHYGYTF
TRBJ2-5	NA	TRBV4-1	NA	TGCGCCAGCAGCCAAGATCCGCGGGAGACCCAGTACTTC	CASSQDPRETQYF
TRBJ1-1	few	TRBV7-9	NA	TGTGCCAGCAGCTTAGCGGGACAACCTGAAGCTTTCTTT	CASSLAGQPEAFF
TRBJ1-4	NA	TRBV13	NA	TGTGCCAGCAGCTCGGCGGGGATAGGGGAGGATGAAAAACTGTTTTTT	CASSSAGIGEDEKLFF
TRBJ1-6	NA	TRBV19	NA	TGTGCCAGTAGTATAGCGGAGGATTTGGATTCACCCCTCCACTTT	CASSIAEDLDSPLHF
TRBJ1-1	few	TRBV28	NA	TGTGCCAGCAGTTTACAAAATTCCGGGGGTGAAGCTTTCTTT	CASSLQNSGGEAFF
TRBJ2-2	few	TRBV12-3/TRBV12-4	TRBD2	TGTGCCAGCAATCGTGGGGGGGGCGGGGAGCTGTTTTTT	CASNRGGGGELFF
TRBJ1-5	NA	TRBV15	NA	TGTGCCACCAGCAGAGATAAGCGGAGGCCCAATCAGCCCCAGCATTTT	CATSRDKRRPNQPQHF
TRBJ2-7	many	TRBV7-3	NA	TGTGCCAGCAGCCCCGACGTTGGGGTCGAGCAGTACTTC	CASSPDVGVEQYF
TRBJ1-5	few	TRBV27	NA	TGTGCCAGCAGTCAACAGGGAGGCAATCAGCCCCAGCATTTT	CASSQQGGNQPQHF
TRBJ2-7	NA	TRBV5-4	TRBD1	TGTGCCAGCACCAAACAGGGGGCTTCCTCCTACGAGCAGTACTTC	CASTKQGASSYEQYF
TRBJ2-3	few	TRBV20-1	TRBD2	TGCAGTGCCCCTAGCGGGGGGTGGTCAGATACGCAGTATTTT	CSAPSGGWSDTQYF
TRBJ2-5	NA	TRBV7-9	NA	TGTGCCAGCCGACACGGGGGCTCAGAGACCCAGTACTTC	CASRHGGSETQYF
TRBJ2-7	NA	TRBV18	NA	TGTGCCAGCTCACCAGGGCAGGGATTTGTCGAGCAGTACTTC	CASSPGQGFVEQYF